This TCR beta chain was captured by sequencing in a study of cytomegalovirus exposure and HLA in healthy donors. Whole-study results and caveats: Later, TCR association rates were found to vary by HLA locus, highest for DRB1 and lowest for HLA-C.

With regard to this clone: Its antigen is undetermined.

This PCR relied on a set of 60 Vbeta primers and 13 Jbeta primers. The data were produced by immunoSEQ multiplex PCR, yet TCRdb's version contains in-frame clones alone and is incomplete. The profile covers just over 150,000 clones, with 65% to 90% appearing a single time and roughly 1.8% taken by the ten largest. Sequencing used PBMCs. The clonotype was recovered from a woman younger than 30 in good health and CMV-seronegative.

Here the CDR3 DNA reads TGTGCCAGCAGCTCAGGGATGGGCAATCAGCCCCAGCATTTT. Translating gives CASSSGMGNQPQHF. This chain joins TRBV27 and TRBJ1-5, with D possibly matching TRBD1 (5 bases). The CDR3 is made up of 14 amino acids. Germline lookup yields CDR1 MNHEY and CDR2 SMNVEV (reference sequence). Deletions cut 6 bases from V and 2 bases from J, with 11 bases between.